This passage covers 15 T cell receptor beta chains from one sample sequenced in a study of cytomegalovirus exposure and HLA in healthy donors. The PCR employed 60 Vbeta primers together with 13 Jbeta primers. Clones were read by immunoSEQ multiplex PCR, and TCRdb kept only the in-frame ones, dropping some. The sample yields 100,000 to 150,000 clones, roughly 83% seen once. Sequencing was carried out using PBMCs. These receptor sequences come from a man aged 18 to 35 in good health and CMV-seropositive.

The rearrangement uses TRBV10-3 and TRBJ2-7; 10 bases are a match to TRBD2. Germline V CDR1 and CDR2: ENHRY, SYGVKD. The V gene end was trimmed by 10 bases and the J gene end by 3 bases; junction bases not matched to a gene: 9. The CDR3 extends over 14 amino acids. CDR3 in amino acids: CARLFTSGDYEQYF. The CDR3 DNA reads TGTGCCAGATTATTTACTAGCGGGGACTACGAGCAGTACTTC.

This clone has just one count. V is TRBV11-2 and J is TRBJ2-7; D gene uncertain. Trimming removed 7 bases from V and 6 bases from J, with 13 bases in between. CDR3 length: 12 amino acids. Germline V lookup: CDR1 SGHAT, CDR2 FQNNGV. DNA of the CDR3: TGTGCCAGCACCGCCTATTCCGGCGAGCAGTACTTC. It is translated as CASTAYSGEQYF.

This sequence joins TRBV15 and TRBJ2-1, with 9 positions matching TRBD1. This CDR3 region has 15 residues. Looked up from germline, CDR1 is LNHNV and CDR2 is YYDKDF (reference sequence). The J segment lost 0 bases and the V segment lost 5 bases, leaving 2 bases of the junction unmatched. The CDR3 loop reads CATSRDRASYNEQFF. CDR3 DNA: TGTGCCACCAGCCGGGACAGGGCCTCCTACAATGAGCAGTTCTTC.

The chain couples TRBV7-9 to TRBJ2-7; D gene unclear. V shed 3 bases and J shed 4 bases, with 4 bases lying between them. Germline-derived CDR1 and CDR2 are SEHNR and FQNEAQ (reference sequence). The CDR3 has 11 residues. CDR3 loop: CASSFAYEQYF. In nucleotides, the CDR3 is TGTGCCAGCAGCTTCGCGTACGAGCAGTACTTC.

The chain couples TRBV7-9 to TRBJ2-2; 8 bases line up with TRBD1. CDR3 length equals 16 residues. With 1 base clipped from V and 1 base from J, the junction kept 2 bases outside the gene matches. Germline values: CDR1 SEHNR, CDR2 FQNEAQ (reference sequence). CDR3 sequence reads: CASSLDGTGNTGELFF. CDR3 coding DNA: TGTGCCAGCAGCTTAGACGGGACAGGGAACACCGGGGAGCTGTTTTTT.

The chain carries TRBV9 and TRBJ1-4, with D maybe TRBD1 (5 bases). Germline CDR1 is SGDLS and CDR2 is YYNGEE. V was cut by 2 bases and J by 4 bases, with 9 bases left in between. The CDR3 sequence is 14 residues long. CDR3 in amino acids: CASSVTGGNEKLFF. CDR3 in DNA: TGTGCCAGCAGCGTTACGGGGGGTAATGAAAAACTGTTTTTT.

This clone was detected a few times. The chain links TRBV4-1 to TRBJ2-1; TRBD2 matches at 9 bases. The CDR3 runs 15 residues. V was pared by 1 base and J by 5 bases, with 3 bases of the junction left unmatched. The germline gives CDR1 MGHRA, CDR2 YSYEKL. The CDR3 is CASSQALAGNNEQFF. In DNA form, the CDR3 reads TGCGCCAGCAGCCAAGCCCTAGCGGGGAACAATGAGCAGTTCTTC.

The CDR3 sequence: CASSSQGFDEQYF. Written as DNA, the CDR3 is TGCGCCAGCAGCTCTCAGGGGTTCGACGAGCAGTACTTC. The rearrangement uses TRBV5-1 and TRBJ2-7; D may be TRBD1 (6 bases). Germline CDR1 and CDR2: SGHRS and YFSETQ. CDR3 length equals 13 residues. The V and J ends lost 3 bases and 5 bases respectively, with 12 bases between them.

J is TRBJ1-5 and V is TRBV6-5, with a possible D match to TRBD1 (6 bases). CDR1 is MNHEY and CDR2 is SVGAGI in the germline V gene. The germline V and J ends were trimmed by 3 bases and 8 bases, with 17 bases remaining between them. The CDR3 is 15 residues long. The CDR3 nucleotides read TGTGCCAGCAGTTATGGGGGCAGGGATTTCGAGCCCCAGCATTTT. Its translation: CASSYGGRDFEPQHF.

The rearrangement uses TRBV2 and TRBJ1-2; D perhaps matches TRBD1 (5 bases). Between the trimmed V and J ends, which lost 3 bases and 1 base, there was a span of 9 bases. CDR1 is SNHLY and CDR2 is FYNNEI in the germline V gene. CDR3 length equals 14 residues. In nucleotides, the CDR3 is TGTGCCAGCAGTGAGGAGGGGATTAACTATGGCTACACCTTC. Amino acid sequence: CASSEEGINYGYTF.

The rearrangement uses TRBV2 and TRBJ1-1; tentatively, D is TRBD1 (5 bases). The germline CDR1 and CDR2 sequences are SNHLY and FYNNEI. The CDR3 runs to 13 residues. The V and J ends lost 8 bases and 3 bases respectively, with 13 bases between them. CDR3 bases: TGTGCCAGCGGGGGAGGCGGTTACACTGAAGCTTTCTTT. This encodes CASGGGGYTEAFF.

The J gene is TRBJ2-1, the V gene TRBV5-1; 9 bases are shared with TRBD1. V shed 3 bases, J shed 4 bases, and the junction held 8 bases outside the gene matches. The CDR3 sequence is 16 residues long. Germline assignment: CDR1 SGHRS and CDR2 YFSETQ. The CDR3 is CASSSLQGATYNEQFF. In DNA form, the CDR3 reads TGCGCCAGCAGCTCCTTACAGGGGGCAACGTACAATGAGCAGTTCTTC. Variable domain in full (rest from reference TRBV5-1 and TRBJ2-1): KAGVTQTPRYLIKTRGQQVTLSCSPISGHRSVSWYQQTPGQGLQFLFEYFSETQRNKGNFPGRFSGRQFSNSRSEMNVSTLELGDSALYLCASSSLQGATYNEQFFGPGTRLTVL.

The V gene is TRBV6-6, the J gene TRBJ1-1, with D unclear. Trimming removed 0 bases at V and 7 bases at J, with 15 bases between. The CDR3 has 15 residues. Germline V gives CDR1 MNHNY, CDR2 SVGAGI (reference sequence). The CDR3 is CASSYSRFPQSEAFF. The CDR3 DNA reads TGTGCCAGCAGTTACTCGAGGTTTCCACAAAGTGAAGCTTTCTTT.

The chain couples TRBV7-6 to TRBJ2-1; a weak D match, TRBD1 (6 bases). The V gene lost 1 base and the J gene lost 7 bases, with 20 bases spanning the gap. The V gene's germline CDR1 is SGHVS and CDR2 FNYEAQ. This CDR3 region has 17 residues. CDR3 in amino acids: CASSLVGASGTRNEQFF. For the CDR3, the DNA is TGTGCCAGCAGCTTAGTGGGGGCGTCAGGGACGAGAAATGAGCAGTTCTTC.

This chain connects TRBV16 to TRBJ2-7; D is ambiguous. Germline V gene data show CDR1 as KGHSY and CDR2 as FQNENV. This CDR3 contains 12 residues. V was cut by 4 bases and J by 7 bases, with 11 bases left in between. As DNA, the CDR3 is TGTGCCAGCAGCCCCACGGGTCAAGAGCAGTACTTC. Residues: CASSPTGQEQYF.